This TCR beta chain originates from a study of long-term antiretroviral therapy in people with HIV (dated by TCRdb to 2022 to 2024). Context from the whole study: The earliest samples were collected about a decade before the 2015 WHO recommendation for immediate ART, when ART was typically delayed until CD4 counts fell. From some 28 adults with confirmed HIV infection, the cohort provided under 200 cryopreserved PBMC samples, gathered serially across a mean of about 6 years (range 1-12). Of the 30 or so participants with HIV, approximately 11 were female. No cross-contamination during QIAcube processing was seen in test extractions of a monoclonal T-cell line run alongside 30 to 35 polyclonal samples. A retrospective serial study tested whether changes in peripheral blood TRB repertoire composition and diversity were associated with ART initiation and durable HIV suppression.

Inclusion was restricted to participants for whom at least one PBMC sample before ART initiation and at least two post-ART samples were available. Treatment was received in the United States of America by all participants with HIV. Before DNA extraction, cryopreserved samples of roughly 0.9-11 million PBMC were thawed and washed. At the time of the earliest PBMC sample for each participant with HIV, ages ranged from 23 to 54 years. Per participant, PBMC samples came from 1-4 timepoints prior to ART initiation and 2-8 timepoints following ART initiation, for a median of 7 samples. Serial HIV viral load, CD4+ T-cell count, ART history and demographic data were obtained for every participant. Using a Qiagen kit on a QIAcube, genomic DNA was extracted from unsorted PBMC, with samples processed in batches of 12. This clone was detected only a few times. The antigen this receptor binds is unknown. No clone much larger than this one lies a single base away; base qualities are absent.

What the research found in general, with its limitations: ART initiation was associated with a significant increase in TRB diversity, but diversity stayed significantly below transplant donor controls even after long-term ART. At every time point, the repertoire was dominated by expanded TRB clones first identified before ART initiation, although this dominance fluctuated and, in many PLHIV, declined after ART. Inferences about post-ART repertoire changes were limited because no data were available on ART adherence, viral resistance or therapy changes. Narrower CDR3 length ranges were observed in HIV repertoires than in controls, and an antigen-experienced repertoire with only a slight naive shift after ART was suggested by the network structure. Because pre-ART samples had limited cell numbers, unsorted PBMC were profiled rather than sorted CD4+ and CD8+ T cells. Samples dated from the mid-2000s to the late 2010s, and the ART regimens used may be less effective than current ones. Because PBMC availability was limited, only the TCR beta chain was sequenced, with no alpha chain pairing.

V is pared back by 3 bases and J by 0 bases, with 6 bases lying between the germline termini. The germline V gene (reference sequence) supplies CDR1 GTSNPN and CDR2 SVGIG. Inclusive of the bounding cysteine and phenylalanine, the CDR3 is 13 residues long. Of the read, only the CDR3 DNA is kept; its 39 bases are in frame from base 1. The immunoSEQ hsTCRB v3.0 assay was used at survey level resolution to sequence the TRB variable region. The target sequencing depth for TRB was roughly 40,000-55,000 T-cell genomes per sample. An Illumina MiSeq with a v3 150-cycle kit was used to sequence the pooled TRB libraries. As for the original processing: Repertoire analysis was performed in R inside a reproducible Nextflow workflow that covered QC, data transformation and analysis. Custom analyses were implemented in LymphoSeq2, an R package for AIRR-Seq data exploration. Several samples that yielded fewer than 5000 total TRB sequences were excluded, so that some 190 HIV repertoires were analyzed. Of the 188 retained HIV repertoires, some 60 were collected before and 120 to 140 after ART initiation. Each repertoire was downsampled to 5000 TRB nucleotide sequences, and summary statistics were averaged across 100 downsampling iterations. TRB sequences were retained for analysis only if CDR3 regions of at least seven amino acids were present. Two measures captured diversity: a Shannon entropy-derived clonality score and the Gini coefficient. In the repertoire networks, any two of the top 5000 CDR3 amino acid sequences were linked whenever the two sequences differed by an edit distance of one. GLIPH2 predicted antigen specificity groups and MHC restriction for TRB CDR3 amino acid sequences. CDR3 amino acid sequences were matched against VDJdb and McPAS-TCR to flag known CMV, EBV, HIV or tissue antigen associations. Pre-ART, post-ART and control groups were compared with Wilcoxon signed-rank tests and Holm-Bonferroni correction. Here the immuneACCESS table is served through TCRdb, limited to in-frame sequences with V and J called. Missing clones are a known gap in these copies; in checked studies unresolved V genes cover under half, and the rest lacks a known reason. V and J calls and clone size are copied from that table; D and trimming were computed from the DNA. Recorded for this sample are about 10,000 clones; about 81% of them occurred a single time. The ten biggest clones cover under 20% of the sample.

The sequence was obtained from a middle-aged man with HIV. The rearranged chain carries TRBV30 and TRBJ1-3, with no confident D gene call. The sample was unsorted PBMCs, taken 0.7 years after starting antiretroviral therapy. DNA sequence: TGTGCCTGGAGCCCTAACTCTGGAAACACCATATATTTT. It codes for CAWSPNSGNTIYF.